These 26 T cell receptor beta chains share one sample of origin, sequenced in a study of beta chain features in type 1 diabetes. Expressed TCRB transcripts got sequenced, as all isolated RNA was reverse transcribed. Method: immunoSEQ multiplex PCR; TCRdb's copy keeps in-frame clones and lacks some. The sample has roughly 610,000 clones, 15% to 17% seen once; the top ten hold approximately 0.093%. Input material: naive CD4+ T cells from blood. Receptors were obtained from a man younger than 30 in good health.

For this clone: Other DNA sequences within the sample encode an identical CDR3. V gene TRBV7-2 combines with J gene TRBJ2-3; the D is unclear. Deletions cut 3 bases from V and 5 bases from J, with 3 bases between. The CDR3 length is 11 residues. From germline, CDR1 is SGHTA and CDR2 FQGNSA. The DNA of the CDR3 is TGTGCCAGCAGCTTTGGAGATACGCAGTATTTT. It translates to CASSFGDTQYF. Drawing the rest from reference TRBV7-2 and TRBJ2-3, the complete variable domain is GAGVSQSPSNKVTEKGKDVELRCDPISGHTALYWYRQSLGQGLEFLIYFQGNSAPDKSGLPSDRFSAERTGGSVSTLTIQRTQQEDSAVYLCASSFGDTQYFGPGTRLTVL.

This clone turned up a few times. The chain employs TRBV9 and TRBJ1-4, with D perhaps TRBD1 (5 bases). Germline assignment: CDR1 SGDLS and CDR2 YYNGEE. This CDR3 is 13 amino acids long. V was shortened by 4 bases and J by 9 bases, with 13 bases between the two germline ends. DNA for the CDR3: TGTGCCAGCAGCCCCCGCCAGGGTCAAAAACTGTTTTTT. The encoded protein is CASSPRQGQKLFF. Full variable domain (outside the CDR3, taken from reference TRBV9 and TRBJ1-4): DSGVTQTPKHLITATGQRVTLRCSPRSGDLSVYWYQQSLDQGLQFLIQYYNGEERAKGNILERFSAQQFPDLHSELNLSSLELGDSALYFCASSPRQGQKLFFGSGTQLSVL.

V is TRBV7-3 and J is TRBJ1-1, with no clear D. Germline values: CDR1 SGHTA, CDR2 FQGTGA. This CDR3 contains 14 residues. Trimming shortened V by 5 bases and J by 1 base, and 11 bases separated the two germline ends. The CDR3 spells CASSPSSGNTEAFF. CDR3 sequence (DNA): TGTGCCAGCAGCCCGTCGTCTGGGAACACTGAAGCTTTCTTT.

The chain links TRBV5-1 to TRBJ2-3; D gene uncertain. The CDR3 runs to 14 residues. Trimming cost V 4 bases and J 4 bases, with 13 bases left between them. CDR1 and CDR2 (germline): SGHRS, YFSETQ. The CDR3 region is CASSRPALADTQYF. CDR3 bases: TGCGCCAGCAGCAGACCGGCCCTCGCAGATACGCAGTATTTT.

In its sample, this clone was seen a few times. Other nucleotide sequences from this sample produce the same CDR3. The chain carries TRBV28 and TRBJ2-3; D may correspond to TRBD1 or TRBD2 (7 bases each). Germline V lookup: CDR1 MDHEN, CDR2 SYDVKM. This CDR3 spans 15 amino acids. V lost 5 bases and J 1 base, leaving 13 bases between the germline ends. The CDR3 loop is CASSQGGLGTDTQYF. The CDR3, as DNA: TGTGCCAGCAGTCAGGGGGGGCTCGGCACAGATACGCAGTATTTT.

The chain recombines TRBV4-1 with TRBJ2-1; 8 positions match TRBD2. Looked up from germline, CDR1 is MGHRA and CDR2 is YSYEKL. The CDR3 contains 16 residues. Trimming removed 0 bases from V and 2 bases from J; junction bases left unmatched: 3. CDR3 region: CASSQEGGGPYNEQFF. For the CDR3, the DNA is TGCGCCAGCAGCCAAGAGGGCGGGGGGCCCTACAATGAGCAGTTCTTC.

The CDR3 DNA reads as TGTGCCAGCAACCTGAAAGGGGTTGATGAAAAACTGTTTTTT. This translates into CASNLKGVDEKLFF. J is TRBJ1-4 and V is TRBV5-6; D might be TRBD1 (5 bases). The CDR3 spans 14 residues. Trimming took off 6 bases at V and 6 bases at J, with 15 bases between the two ends. Germline loops: CDR1 SGHDT, CDR2 YYEEEE.

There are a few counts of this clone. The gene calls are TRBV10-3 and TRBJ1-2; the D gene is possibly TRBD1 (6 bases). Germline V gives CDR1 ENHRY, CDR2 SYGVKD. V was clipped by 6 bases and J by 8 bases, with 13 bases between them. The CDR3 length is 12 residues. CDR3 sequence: CAIRGAGDGYTF. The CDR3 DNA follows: TGTGCCATCAGAGGGGCAGGGGACGGCTACACCTTC.

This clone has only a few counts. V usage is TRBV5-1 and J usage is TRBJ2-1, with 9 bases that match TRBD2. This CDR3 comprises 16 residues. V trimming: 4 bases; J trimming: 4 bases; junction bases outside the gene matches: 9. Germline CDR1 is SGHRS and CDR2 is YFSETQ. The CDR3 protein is CASSRTSGQPYNEQFF. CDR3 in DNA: TGCGCCAGCAGCCGCACTAGCGGGCAACCTTACAATGAGCAGTTCTTC.

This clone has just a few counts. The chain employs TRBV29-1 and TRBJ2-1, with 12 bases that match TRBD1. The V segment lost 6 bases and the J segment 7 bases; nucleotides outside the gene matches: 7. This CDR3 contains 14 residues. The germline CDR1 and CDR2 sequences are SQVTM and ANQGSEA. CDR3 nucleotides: TGCAGCGTGAGACGGGACAGGGGGCTGAATGAGCAGTTCTTC. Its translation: CSVRRDRGLNEQFF.

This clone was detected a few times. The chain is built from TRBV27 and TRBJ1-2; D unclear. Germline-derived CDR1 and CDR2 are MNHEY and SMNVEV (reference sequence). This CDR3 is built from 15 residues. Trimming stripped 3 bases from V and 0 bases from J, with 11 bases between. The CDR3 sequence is CASSFSGAANYGYTF. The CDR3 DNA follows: TGTGCCAGCAGTTTTTCAGGCGCAGCTAACTATGGCTACACCTTC.

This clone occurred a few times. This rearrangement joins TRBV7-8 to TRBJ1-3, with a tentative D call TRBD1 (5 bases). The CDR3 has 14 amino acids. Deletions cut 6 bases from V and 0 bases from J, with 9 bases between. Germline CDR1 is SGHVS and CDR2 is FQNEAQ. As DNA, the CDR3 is TGTGCCAGCAGGCAAAGGGGCTCTGGAAACACCATATATTTT. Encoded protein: CASRQRGSGNTIYF.

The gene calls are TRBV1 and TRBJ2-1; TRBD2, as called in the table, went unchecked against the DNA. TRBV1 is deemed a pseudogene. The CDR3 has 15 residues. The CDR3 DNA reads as TGCACCAGCAAGGATGGACTAGCATCCTACAATGAGCAGTTCTTC. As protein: CTSKDGLASYNEQFF.

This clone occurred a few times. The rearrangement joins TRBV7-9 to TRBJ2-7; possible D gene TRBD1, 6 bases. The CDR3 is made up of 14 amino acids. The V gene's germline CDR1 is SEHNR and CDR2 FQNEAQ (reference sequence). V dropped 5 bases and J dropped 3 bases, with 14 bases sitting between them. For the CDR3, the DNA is TGTGCCAGCAGCCCGGGTACAGGGAACTACGAGCAGTACTTC. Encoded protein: CASSPGTGNYEQYF.

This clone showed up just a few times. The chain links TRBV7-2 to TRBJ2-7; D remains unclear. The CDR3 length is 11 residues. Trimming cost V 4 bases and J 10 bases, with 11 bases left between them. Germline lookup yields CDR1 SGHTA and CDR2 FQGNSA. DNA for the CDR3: TGTGCCAGCAGCTCGAACCAACCTCAGTACTTC. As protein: CASSSNQPQYF. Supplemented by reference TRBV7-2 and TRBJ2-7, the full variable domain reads GAGVSQSPSNKVTEKGKDVELRCDPISGHTALYWYRQSLGQGLEFLIYFQGNSAPDKSGLPSDRFSAERTGGSVSTLTIQRTQQEDSAVYLCASSSNQPQYFGPGTRLTVT.

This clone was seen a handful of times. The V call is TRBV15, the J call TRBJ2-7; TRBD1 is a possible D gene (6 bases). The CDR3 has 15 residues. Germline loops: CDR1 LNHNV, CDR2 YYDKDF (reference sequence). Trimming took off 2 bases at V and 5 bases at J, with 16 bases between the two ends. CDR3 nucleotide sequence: TGTGCCACCAGCAGATTAGTATCCGGGACAAACGAGCAGTACTTC. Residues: CATSRLVSGTNEQYF.

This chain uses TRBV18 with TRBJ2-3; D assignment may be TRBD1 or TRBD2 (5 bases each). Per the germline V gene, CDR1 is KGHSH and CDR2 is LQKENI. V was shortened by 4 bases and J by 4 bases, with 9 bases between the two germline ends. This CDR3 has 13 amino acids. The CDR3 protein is CASSLGTPDTQYF. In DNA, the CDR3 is TGTGCCAGCTCACTGGGGACCCCAGATACGCAGTATTTT. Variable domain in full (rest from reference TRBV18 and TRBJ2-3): NAGVMQNPRHLVRRRGQEARLRCSPMKGHSHVYWYRQLPEEGLKFMVYLQKENIIDESGMPKERFSAEFPKEGPSILRIQQVVRGDSAAYFCASSLGTPDTQYFGPGTRLTVL.

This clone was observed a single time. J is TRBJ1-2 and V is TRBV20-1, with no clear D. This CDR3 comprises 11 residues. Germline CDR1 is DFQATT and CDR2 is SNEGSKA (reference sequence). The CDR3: CNAALYYGYTF. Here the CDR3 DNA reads TGCAATGCCGCGCTATACTATGGCTACACCTTC.

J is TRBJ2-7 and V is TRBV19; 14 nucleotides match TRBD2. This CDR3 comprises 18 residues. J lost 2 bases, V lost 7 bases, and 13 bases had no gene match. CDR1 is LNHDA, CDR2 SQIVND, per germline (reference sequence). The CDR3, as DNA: TGTGCCAGTACTGCGACTAGCGGGAGGGCCGTCGGCACCTACGAGCAGTACTTC. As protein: CASTATSGRAVGTYEQYF.

CDR3 amino acids: CAWSVPGIRNQPQHF. CDR3 nucleotides: TGTGCCTGGAGTGTACCGGGGATACGCAATCAGCCCCAGCATTTT. The V and J genes are TRBV30 and TRBJ1-5; D is ambiguous. Germline CDR1 GTSNPN, CDR2 SVGIG (reference sequence). The V and J ends lost 0 bases and 2 bases respectively, with 11 bases between them. CDR3 size: 15 residues. Complete variable domain (other parts from reference TRBV30 and TRBJ1-5): SQTIHQWPATLVQPVGSPLSLECTVEGTSNPNLYWYRQAAGRGLQLLFYSVGIGQISSEVPQNLSASRPQDRQFILSSKKLLLSDSGFYLCAWSVPGIRNQPQHFGDGTRLSIL.

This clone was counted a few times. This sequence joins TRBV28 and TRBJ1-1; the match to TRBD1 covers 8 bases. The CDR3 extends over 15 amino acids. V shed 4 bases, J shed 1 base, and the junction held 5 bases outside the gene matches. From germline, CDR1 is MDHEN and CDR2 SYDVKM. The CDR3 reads CASSSAGTGNTEAFF. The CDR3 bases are TGTGCCAGCAGTTCCGCCGGGACAGGGAACACTGAAGCTTTCTTT.

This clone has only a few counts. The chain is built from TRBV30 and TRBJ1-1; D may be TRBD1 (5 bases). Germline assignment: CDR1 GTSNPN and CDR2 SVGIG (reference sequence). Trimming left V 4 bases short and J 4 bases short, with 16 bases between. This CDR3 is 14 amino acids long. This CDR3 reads CAWKVKRGSTEAFF. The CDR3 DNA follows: TGTGCCTGGAAGGTTAAACGGGGGAGCACTGAAGCTTTCTTT. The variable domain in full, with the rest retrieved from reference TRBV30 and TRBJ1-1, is SQTIHQWPATLVQPVGSPLSLECTVEGTSNPNLYWYRQAAGRGLQLLFYSVGIGQISSEVPQNLSASRPQDRQFILSSKKLLLSDSGFYLCAWKVKRGSTEAFFGQGTRLTVV.

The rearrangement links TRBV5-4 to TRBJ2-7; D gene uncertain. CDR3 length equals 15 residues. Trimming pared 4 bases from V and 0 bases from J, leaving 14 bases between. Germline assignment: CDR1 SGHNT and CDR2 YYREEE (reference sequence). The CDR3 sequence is CASSRLDRDSYEQYF. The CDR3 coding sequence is TGTGCCAGCAGCCGGCTTGACCGAGACTCCTACGAGCAGTACTTC.

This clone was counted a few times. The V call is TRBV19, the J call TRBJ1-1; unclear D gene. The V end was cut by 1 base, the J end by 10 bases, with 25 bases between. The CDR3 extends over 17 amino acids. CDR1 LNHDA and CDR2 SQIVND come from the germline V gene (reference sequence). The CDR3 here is CASSIVFRGAGLRRAFF. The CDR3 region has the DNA TGTGCCAGTAGTATAGTCTTCCGGGGAGCGGGCCTCAGAAGAGCTTTCTTT.

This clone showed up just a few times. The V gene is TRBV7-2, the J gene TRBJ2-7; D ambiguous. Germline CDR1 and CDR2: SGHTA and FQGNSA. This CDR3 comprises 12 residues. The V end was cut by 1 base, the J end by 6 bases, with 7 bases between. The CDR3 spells CASSLVSREQYF. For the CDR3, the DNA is TGTGCCAGCAGCTTAGTTAGTCGCGAGCAGTACTTC. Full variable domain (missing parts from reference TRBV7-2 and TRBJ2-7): GAGVSQSPSNKVTEKGKDVELRCDPISGHTALYWYRQSLGQGLEFLIYFQGNSAPDKSGLPSDRFSAERTGGSVSTLTIQRTQQEDSAVYLCASSLVSREQYFGPGTRLTVT.

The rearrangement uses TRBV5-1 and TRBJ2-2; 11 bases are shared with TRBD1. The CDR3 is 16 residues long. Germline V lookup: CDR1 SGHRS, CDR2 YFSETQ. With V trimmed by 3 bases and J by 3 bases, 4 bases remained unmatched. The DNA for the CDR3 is TGCGCCAGCAGCTCCGGGACAGGGGGTCACACCGGGGAGCTGTTTTTT. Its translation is CASSSGTGGHTGELFF.